This T cell receptor (beta chain) came from a study of cytomegalovirus exposure and HLA in healthy donors. Study-wide background: Ancestry clustering placed 81% of around 400 genotyped donors in the Caucasian-associated cluster. Study-level findings and limits: Reportedly, TCR beta sequences accurately predicted HLA-A and HLA-B alleles in most subjects. Evidence from a later analysis indicated that most CMV-associated TCR beta chains looked HLA-restricted. As a later analysis showed, a missense DCLRE1C variant was linked to trimming of TCR beta V- and J-genes.

Amplification used 60 Vbeta primers and 13 Jbeta primers. The repertoire was sequenced with immunoSEQ multiplex PCR; TCRdb's copy has only in-frame clones and lacks some. The repertoire has some 140,000 clones, about three quarters of them found once; the top ten carry under 4.5%. CDR1 is SGHDT, CDR2 YYEEEE, per germline. This CDR3 contains 14 residues. V lost 4 bases, J lost 5 bases, and 15 bases lay in between. In regard to this clone: The antigen is not known.

The chain uses TRBV5-6 and TRBJ1-1; the D gene is possibly TRBD1 (6 bases). This sequence originates from a woman in her 40s in good health and CMV-seronegative. The sample consisted of PBMCs. This chain's CDR3 is CASSLGTPATEAFF. The DNA for the CDR3 is TGTGCCAGCAGCCTCGGGACACCGGCTACTGAAGCTTTCTTT.